This T cell receptor beta chain was sequenced for a study of blood T cell repertoires in COVID-19. V lost 5 bases to trimming and J lost 4 bases, with 12 bases between them. The CDR3 totals 15 residues. Germline V lookup: CDR1 SGHVS, CDR2 FNYEAQ. The assay was immunoSEQ multiplex PCR, and TCRdb's table has in-frame clones only and misses some. The sample lists around 260,000 clones; roughly 87% were seen once. This sequence originates from a human donor in a cohort sampled during active COVID-19. The chain has TRBV7-6 and TRBJ2-6, with a tentative D call TRBD2 (6 bases). The sample consisted of peripheral blood. This CDR3 is CASSMGGSGANVLTF. Written as DNA, the CDR3 is TGTGCCAGCAGCATGGGGGGATCCGGGGCCAACGTCCTGACTTTC.